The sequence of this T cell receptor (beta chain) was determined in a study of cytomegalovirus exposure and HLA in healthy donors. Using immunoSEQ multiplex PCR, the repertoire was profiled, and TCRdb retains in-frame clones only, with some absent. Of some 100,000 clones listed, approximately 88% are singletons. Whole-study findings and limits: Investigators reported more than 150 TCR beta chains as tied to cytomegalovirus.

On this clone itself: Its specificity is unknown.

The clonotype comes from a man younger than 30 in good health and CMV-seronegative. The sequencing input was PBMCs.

CDR3 DNA sequence: TGTGCCATCACGTCTCTAGCGGTTACATACAATGAGCAGTTCTTC. Protein product: CAITSLAVTYNEQFF. The chain couples TRBV10-3 to TRBJ2-1; 7 nucleotides agree with TRBD2. Germline CDR1 and CDR2: ENHRY and SYGVKD. The CDR3 sequence is 15 residues long. V was clipped by 7 bases and J by 4 bases; unmatched bases: 10.